A selection of T cell receptor beta chains follows, all from one sample in a study of shared clonotypes between healthy human individuals. Libraries were prepared by immunoSEQ multiplex PCR; TCRdb keeps only in-frame clonotypes and omits some of them. The sample consists of a few hundred thousand clones, 50% to 80% of them appearing once. The sequenced material came from memory CD4+ T cells sorted from blood. These receptors all come from a man aged 30-40 years in good health. CDR3s include the opening cysteine and the closing phenylalanine or tryptophan. A D gene is named only where the DNA matches it firmly. Part of the rows lack a size; the others show once, few, many or a class for expanded clones.

D,length,V,J,size,DNA,CDR3
TRBD2,17,TRBV9,TRBJ2-3,.,TGTGCCAGCAGCGACCGGTATAGCGGGGGAAGCACAGATACGCAGTATTTT,CASSDRYSGGSTDTQYF
.,15,TRBV11-2,TRBJ2-3,.,TGTGCCAGCAGCTTAACGGGACCTAGCACAGATACGCAGTATTTT,CASSLTGPSTDTQYF
.,15,TRBV2,TRBJ2-1,.,TGTGCCAGCAGTATCAGGGCCGACTCCTACAATGAGCAGTTCTTC,CASSIRADSYNEQFF
TRBD1,18,TRBV28,TRBJ1-5,few,TGTGCCAGCAGTTTGCCCCCGAGACAGGGAGCCTGGGGTCAGCCCCAGCATTTT,CASSLPPRQGAWGQPQHF
.,15,TRBV18,TRBJ1-4,.,TGTGCCAGCTCACCACCCGGGGGGCGGAATGAAAAACTGTTTTTT,CASSPPGGRNEKLFF
.,15,TRBV4-3,TRBJ2-2,.,TGCGCCAGCAGCAAACTCCTCACAGGGCCCGGGGAGCTGTTTTTT,CASSKLLTGPGELFF
.,10,TRBV20-1,TRBJ2-5,.,TGCAGTGCTCGGCCGGAGACCCAGTACTTC,CSARPETQYF
.,9,TRBV20-1,TRBJ1-1,.,TGCAGTTCTACCTCGGGGGCTTTCTTT,CSSTSGAFF
.,15,TRBV18,TRBJ1-4,once,TGTGCCAGCTCACGCGGGACGGGACTTAATGAAAAACTGTTTTTT,CASSRGTGLNEKLFF
TRBD1,15,TRBV10-2,TRBJ1-1,.,TGCGCCAGCAGTGAGCGACAGGGGGCGCGTACTGAAGCTTTCTTT,CASSERQGARTEAFF
.,13,TRBV27,TRBJ2-7,few,TGTGCCAGCAGTTCTCTAGTCTCCTACGAGCAGTACTTC,CASSSLVSYEQYF
TRBD2,17,TRBV7-2,TRBJ2-7,.,TGTGCCAGCAGCTTAGATGGGCGGGAGGGTAGGGCCTACGAGCAGTACTTC,CASSLDGREGRAYEQYF
.,13,TRBV7-3,TRBJ1-1,many,TGTGCCAGCAGCTTAGGATTTGGCACTGAAGCTTTCTTT,CASSLGFGTEAFF
.,11,TRBV6-5,TRBJ1-2,.,TGTGCCAGTTACACGGGGGCCCGCTACACCTTC,CASYTGARYTF
.,16,TRBV6-6,TRBJ1-5,.,TGTGCCAGCAGTTACTCGGGACGACAGGTCAATCAGCCCCAGCATTTT,CASSYSGRQVNQPQHF
TRBD2,14,TRBV29-1,TRBJ2-7,.,TGCAGCGTTGAAGGGCTAGCGGGGGGCTACGAGCAGTACTTC,CSVEGLAGGYEQYF
.,15,TRBV18,TRBJ1-2,few,TGTGCCAGCGCACTCGGGGGGAACCCTAACTATGGCTACACCTTC,CASALGGNPNYGYTF
.,12,TRBV29-1,TRBJ2-6,.,TGCAACGTTGGAGCTGGGGCCAACGTCCTGACTTTC,CNVGAGANVLTF
TRBD2,18,TRBV29-1,TRBJ2-1,.,TGCAGCGTAAGAACCTCCGGGACTAGCGGGAGCTCCTACAATGAGCAGTTCTTC,CSVRTSGTSGSSYNEQFF
TRBD1,14,TRBV7-9,TRBJ2-7,.,TGTGCCAGCAGCTGGACAGGGGCCACCTACGAGCAGTACTTC,CASSWTGATYEQYF
.,14,TRBV28,TRBJ1-1,.,TGTGCCAGCAGTCCCATGGCAGGGATAGTTGAAGCTTTCTTT,CASSPMAGIVEAFF
.,17,TRBV21-1,TRBJ1-2,.,TGTGCCAGCAGCAGAGGGACAGGGGAGGTTGCTAACTATGGCTACACCTTC,CASSRGTGEVANYGYTF
.,14,TRBV27,TRBJ2-2,.,TGTGCCAGCAGTTTATCCTGGGGGGCCGGGGAGCTGTTTTTT,CASSLSWGAGELFF
TRBD2,18,TRBV11-2,TRBJ2-5,.,TGTGCCAGCAGCTTAGTGGTGACTAGCGGGAGTTCTCGGGAGACCCAGTACTTC,CASSLVVTSGSSRETQYF
TRBD1,16,TRBV11-2,TRBJ2-5,.,TGTGCCAGCAGCTTACTTTCCGGGACAGGTGAAGAGACCCAGTACTTC,CASSLLSGTGEETQYF
.,15,TRBV10-3,TRBJ2-1,.,TGTGCCATCAGGCCAGTGGGGGGGCTTTACAATGAGCAGTTCTTC,CAIRPVGGLYNEQFF
.,16,TRBV2,TRBJ2-1,.,TGTGCCAGCAGTGCGGAGGGGACGAATACCCACAATGAGCAGTTCTTC,CASSAEGTNTHNEQFF
.,15,TRBV6-1,TRBJ1-5,.,TGTGCCAGCAGTGATGCAGGGTTGAGCAATCAGCCCCAGCATTTT,CASSDAGLSNQPQHF
.,14,TRBV7-2,TRBJ1-1,many,TGTGCCAGCAGCGCACGGCCGGGGGACACTGAAGCTTTCTTT,CASSARPGDTEAFF
.,8,TRBV28,TRBJ2-1,.,TGTGCCACCGTCTCGGCGTTCTTC,CATVSAFF
.,15,TRBV5-8,TRBJ2-3,.,TGTGCCAGCAGCTTGGGGCAGACTTCCACAGATACGCAGTATTTT,CASSLGQTSTDTQYF
.,14,TRBV5-1,TRBJ1-1,.,TGCGCCAGCAGCTTTGGACGGATGAACACTGAAGCTTTCTTT,CASSFGRMNTEAFF
.,13,TRBV10-2,TRBJ1-5,.,TGCGCCAGCGCAGGTTGGGGTAATCAGCCCCAGCATTTT,CASAGWGNQPQHF
TRBD2,17,TRBV7-6,TRBJ2-3,.,TGTGCCAGCAGCTTTTTGACTAGCGGGATAGGGTCAGATACGCAGTATTTT,CASSFLTSGIGSDTQYF
.,12,TRBV28,TRBJ2-7,.,TGTGCCAGCAGAAAGGGACCCTACGAGCAGTACTTC,CASRKGPYEQYF
.,14,TRBV27,TRBJ1-4,.,TGTGCCAGCAGGCTATCGGGGGCCCAAGAAAAACTGTTTTTT,CASRLSGAQEKLFF
TRBD2,16,TRBV7-2,TRBJ2-1,.,TGTGCCAGCAGCTTATTCGGCGGGAGGACCTACAATGAGCAGTTCTTC,CASSLFGGRTYNEQFF
.,14,TRBV19,TRBJ2-4,few,TGTGCCAGTAGTATTCAGGGTCCGGGGAACATTCAGTACTTC,CASSIQGPGNIQYF
.,13,TRBV7-2,TRBJ1-1,.,TGTGCCAGCAGCTACGGTTTTGGCACTGAAGCTTTCTTT,CASSYGFGTEAFF
TRBD1,15,TRBV5-6,TRBJ1-4,.,TGTGCCAGCAGCCCAACCGGGACAGGGGTGGGAAAACTGTTTTTT,CASSPTGTGVGKLFF
.,15,TRBV5-4,TRBJ2-5,.,TGTGCCAGCAGCCCGGGCCGGGGAGGTAGGGAGACCCAGTACTTC,CASSPGRGGRETQYF
TRBD2,17,TRBV5-1,TRBJ2-7,.,TGCGCCAGCAGCTTGGCCCCGGGACTAGCGGGAAGCTACGAGCAGTACTTC,CASSLAPGLAGSYEQYF
.,12,TRBV5-1,TRBJ2-1,many,TGCGCCAGCAGCTTGGGGAGGAATGAGCAGTTCTTC,CASSLGRNEQFF
.,13,TRBV7-3,TRBJ2-3,.,TGTGCCAGCAGCCCATCCACGGGAGATACGCAGTATTTT,CASSPSTGDTQYF
TRBD2,13,TRBV27,TRBJ2-3,.,TGTGCCAGCAGTCTACCCGCCGGGGGGGAGTTGTATTTT,CASSLPAGGELYF
.,15,TRBV27,TRBJ2-7,.,TGTGCCAGCAGTCTCACGGGACTTGGACCCTACGAGCAGTACTTC,CASSLTGLGPYEQYF
TRBD2,17,TRBV5-6,TRBJ2-7,few,TGTGCCAGCAGCCCCCGGACTAGCGGGAGGGCCCCCTACGAGCAGTACTTC,CASSPRTSGRAPYEQYF
TRBD2,16,TRBV7-2,TRBJ2-1,.,TGTGCCAGCAGCCCAAGGGCTAGCGGGTACTACAATGAGCAGTTCTTC,CASSPRASGYYNEQFF
TRBD2,18,TRBV28,TRBJ2-3,.,TGTGCCAGCAGTTTGCGGCCGGTTCTAGCGGACCGCACAGATACGCAGTATTTT,CASSLRPVLADRTDTQYF
TRBD1,16,TRBV2,TRBJ1-2,few,TGTGCCAGCAAGGGGACAGGCGGGGACAGGGACTATGGCTACACCTTC,CASKGTGGDRDYGYTF
.,15,TRBV2,TRBJ2-1,.,TGTGCCAGCACCCCGAGACAGAAAACCTACAATGAGCAGTTCTTC,CASTPRQKTYNEQFF
.,13,TRBV30,TRBJ2-7,once,TGTGCCTGGAGGCGGACAGTTCCGGGTGAGCAGTACTTC,CAWRRTVPGEQYF
TRBD1,13,TRBV7-9,TRBJ1-2,.,TGTGCCAGCAGTTTGGACAGGGTCGGTGGCTACACCTTC,CASSLDRVGGYTF
.,13,TRBV11-3,TRBJ2-2,many,TGTGCCAGCAGCTTAGTTGAGGGGAGCGAGCTGTTTTTT,CASSLVEGSELFF